The entry below describes one TCR beta chain. Antigen unknown. The sample is drawn from a study of beta chain features in type 1 diabetes. Study conclusions and caveats: Researchers report that Type 1 diabetes patients had moderately but significantly shorter TCRB CDR3s across all four CD4+ subsets.

V trimming: 11 bases; J trimming: 6 bases; junction bases outside the gene matches: 24. Germline lookup yields CDR1 LNHDA and CDR2 SQIVND (reference sequence). This CDR3 spans 17 amino acids. Sequenced material consisted of expressed TCRB transcripts (all of the isolated RNA was reverse transcribed). Clones were sequenced by immunoSEQ multiplex PCR, and TCRdb holds only the in-frame ones, with some missing. The repertoire includes some 700,000 clones, roughly 13% of them detected once, and approximately 0.021% sits in the top ten. This clonotype was sampled from a young man with type 1 diabetes. J is TRBJ1-2 and V is TRBV19, with 7 bases lining up with TRBD1. Sequences were obtained from naive CD4+ T cells from blood. The CDR3: CAARPDRESSPLDGYTF. The CDR3 DNA is TGTGCCGCGAGACCCGACAGGGAATCCTCCCCCTTGGATGGCTACACCTTC. Together with reference TRBV19 and TRBJ1-2, the CDR3 gives the full variable domain: DGGITQSPKYLFRKEGQNVTLSCEQNLNHDAMYWYRQDPGQGLRLIYYSQIVNDFQKGDIAEGYSVSREKKESFPLTVTSAQKNPTAFYLCAARPDRESSPLDGYTFGSGTRLTVV.